The next 10 T cell receptor beta chains were all read from a single sample in a study of blood T cell repertoires in COVID-19. Using immunoSEQ multiplex PCR, the repertoire was profiled, and TCRdb retains in-frame clones only, with some absent. The sample lists about 59,000 clones; 70% to 80% were seen once. What was sequenced was peripheral blood. Receptors originate from a human donor in a cohort sampled during active COVID-19.

The chain uses TRBV5-8 and TRBJ2-3; TRBD2 agrees at 9 bases. The CDR3 loop spans 17 amino acids. The V gene end was trimmed by 2 bases and the J gene end by 0 bases; junction bases not matched to a gene: 7. CDR1 and CDR2 from the germline V gene are SGHTS and YDEGEE. The CDR3 nucleotides are TGTGCCAGCAGCTTTCAGGGCAGCGGGAGGAGCACAGATACGCAGTATTTT. Protein sequence: CASSFQGSGRSTDTQYF.

In its sample, this clone was seen once. CDR3 amino acids: CACKTGRGTEAFF. CDR3 DNA: TGTGCCTGTAAGACAGGGCGCGGGACTGAAGCTTTCTTT. The chain is built from TRBV30 and TRBJ1-1; 7 positions match TRBD1. Trimming removed 6 bases from V and 5 bases from J; junction bases left unmatched: 9. The CDR3 runs 13 residues. Germline V gene lookup returns CDR1 GTSNPN and CDR2 SVGIG (reference sequence).

This sequence joins TRBV3-1 (or the pseudogene TRBV3-2) and TRBJ2-2, with D tentatively TRBD2 (6 bases). The CDR3 is made up of 16 amino acids. Trimming cost V 7 bases and J 0 bases, with 15 bases left between them. Germline values: CDR1 LGHDT, CDR2 YNNKEL (reference sequence). The CDR3 reads CASTWAGLSNTGELFF. In nucleotides, the CDR3 is TGTGCCAGCACCTGGGCGGGACTCTCGAACACCGGGGAGCTGTTTTTT.

The V gene is TRBV19, the J gene TRBJ2-3, with 7 bases lining up with TRBD2. Trimming took 5 bases from V and 6 from J; bases not matched to a gene: 11. This CDR3 contains 15 residues. Per the germline V gene, CDR1 is LNHDA and CDR2 is SQIVND (reference sequence). The CDR3 DNA is TGTGCCAGTAGTCCCCGGGGAGCGGGATTGGATACGCAGTATTTT. This translates into CASSPRGAGLDTQYF.

The chain's CDR3 is CASSVDRAGVSQYF. CDR3 DNA sequence: TGTGCCAGCAGCGTAGACAGGGCCGGGGTCTCCCAGTACTTC. V and J are TRBV9 and TRBJ2-5, with D perhaps TRBD1 (6 bases). The ends were cut back, 0 bases at V and 9 bases at J, with 15 bases in the middle. CDR3 length: 14 amino acids. CDR1 is SGDLS, CDR2 YYNGEE, per germline.

The chain uses TRBV7-9 and TRBJ2-1; 7 positions agree with TRBD1. With 5 bases clipped from V and 7 bases from J, the junction kept 11 bases outside the gene matches. This CDR3 is built from 15 residues. Germline-derived CDR1 and CDR2 are SEHNR and FQNEAQ (reference sequence). CDR3 in DNA: TGTGCCAGCAGCCCAAAAGGACAGGTTCGGAATGAGCAGTTCTTC. Protein sequence: CASSPKGQVRNEQFF.

This chain uses TRBV19 with TRBJ1-5; 7 nucleotides align to TRBD1. CDR1 and CDR2 (germline): LNHDA, SQIVND (reference sequence). There are 17 residues in the CDR3. V shed 2 bases, J shed 1 base, and the junction held 8 bases outside the gene matches. The DNA for the CDR3 is TGTGCCAGTAGTATAAAGTGGGCAGGGGGAAGCAATCAGCCCCAGCATTTT. As protein: CASSIKWAGGSNQPQHF.

CDR3 sequence reads: CASSGQGRAGANVLTF. CDR3 DNA sequence: TGTGCCAGCAGTGGACAGGGACGGGCTGGGGCCAACGTCCTGACTTTC. The chain carries TRBV11-2 and TRBJ2-6; TRBD1 matches 8 bases. The germline gives CDR1 SGHAT, CDR2 FQNNGV. The junction had 6 bases not matched to a gene; V was cut back by 6 bases and J by 2 bases. The CDR3 is 16 residues long.

The rearrangement uses TRBV5-1 and TRBJ2-5; 9 bases fit TRBD2. Germline CDR1 and CDR2: SGHRS and YFSETQ. This CDR3 has 14 amino acids. Unmatched junction bases numbered 6, after V lost 4 bases and J lost 5 bases. CDR3 bases: TGCGCCAGCAGCGGTAGCGGGAGTTGGGAGACCCAGTACTTC. The encoded protein is CASSGSGSWETQYF.

The chain combines TRBV28 with TRBJ1-1; the match to TRBD1 covers 8 bases. This CDR3 comprises 13 residues. CDR1 MDHEN and CDR2 SYDVKM come from the germline V gene. V lost 6 bases and J lost 4; bases outside the gene matches: 4. The CDR3 sequence is CASRTQGGTEAFF. As DNA, the CDR3 is TGTGCCAGCAGGACACAGGGGGGCACTGAAGCTTTCTTT.